Given below is one T cell receptor (delta chain) in context. This sequence is one base from a far larger clone and is likely a read error. Additional DNA sequences in this sample encode the identical CDR3. The record originates from a study of gamma-delta T cells after stem cell transplantation. TCRdb reran clone calling via CATT on the RT-PCR reads. The repertoire holds 900 to 1,300 delta-chain clones, with approximately 16% as singletons. V lost 2 bases to trimming and J lost 0 bases, with 24 bases between them. CDR1 and CDR2 (germline): GEAIGNYY, EKD. The CDR3 is 19 amino acids. The sequenced sample consisted of gamma-delta T cells. This receptor was taken from a human donor. It is not recorded whose cells these are; they may come from a transplant donor. J is TRDJ1 and V is TRDV2, with TRDD2 as a possible D gene (7 bases). CDR3 protein: CACDSFPTSGEQYTDKLIF. The CDR3, as DNA: TGTGCCTGTGACAGTTTTCCTACGTCTGGGGAGCAGTACACCGATAAACTCATCTTT.